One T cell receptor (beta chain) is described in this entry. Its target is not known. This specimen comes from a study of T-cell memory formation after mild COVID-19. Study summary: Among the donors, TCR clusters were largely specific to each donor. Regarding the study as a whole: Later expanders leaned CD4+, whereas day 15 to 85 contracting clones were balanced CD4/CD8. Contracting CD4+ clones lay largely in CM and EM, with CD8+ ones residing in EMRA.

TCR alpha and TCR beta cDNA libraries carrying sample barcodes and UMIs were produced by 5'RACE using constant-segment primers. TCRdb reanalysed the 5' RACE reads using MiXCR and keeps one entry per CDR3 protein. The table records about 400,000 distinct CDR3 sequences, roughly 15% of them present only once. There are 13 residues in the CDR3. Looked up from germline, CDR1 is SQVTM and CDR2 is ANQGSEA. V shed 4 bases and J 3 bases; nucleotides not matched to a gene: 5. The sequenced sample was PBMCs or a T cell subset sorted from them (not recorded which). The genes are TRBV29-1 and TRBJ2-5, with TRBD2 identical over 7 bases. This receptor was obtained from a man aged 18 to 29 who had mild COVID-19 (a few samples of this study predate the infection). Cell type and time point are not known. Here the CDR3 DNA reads TGCAGCGTTGTTAGGGAGGGGAAAGAGACCCAGTACTTC. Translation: CSVVREGKETQYF.